This T cell receptor beta chain was obtained from a study of cytomegalovirus exposure and HLA in healthy donors (TCRdb year 2017). About the study as a whole: In an earlier analysis of 450 to 750 of the donors, 276 Gb of sequence data and about 110 million unique TCR beta sequences from 180 million or so T cells were reported. Approximately 300 gigabases of sequencing data and roughly 90 million unique TCR sequences were included in an early release covering 500 to 750 HLA-typed donors. The genetic ancestry cluster associated with self-reported Caucasian donors included 70% to 85% of the approximately 400 genotyped donors. The study aimed to test whether cataloging public T cell receptors could reveal signatures of past pathogen exposure. The study profiled the T cell repertoires of 666 subjects by immunosequencing and related them to cytomegalovirus serostatus. A separate validation cohort of roughly 110 different subjects was used in addition to the roughly 640-subject first cohort. To predict cytomegalovirus infection status, the study combined high-throughput TCR immunosequencing, statistical association of individual TCRs with disease status, and machine learning. A later analysis re-analyzed previously published TCR beta repertoires from 660 or so donors and added high-resolution HLA genotyping to study TCR occurrence patterns. Rather than using new phenotypic data, the later analysis identified candidate immune exposures from TCR beta sequences and from how often those sequences occurred across donors. In an earlier analysis of 550 to 700 of the donors, high-throughput TCR beta sequencing was used to judge whether each TCR beta V gene segment behaved as functional or pseudogenic. Donor age, sex, ethnicity and CMV serostatus were compiled alongside the repertoire data. In a later genetic analysis, genome-wide SNP genotypes for about three fifths of the roughly 670 donors were used, and that subset was treated as a discovery cohort. Every repertoire in the discovery cohort had been generated on one and the same sequencing platform. HLA typing covered class I and class II loci at four-digit resolution. Typing coverage varied by locus: roughly 629-640 donors for A, B, C, DRB1 and DQB1; about 520 for DQA1; about 570 for DPA1; roughly 450 for DPB1. Roughly five DR-DQ haplotypes were handled as single units for association and clustering because linkage in the cohort was strong. Among a few hundred genotyped donors of the cohort, an average of roughly 240,000 unique TCR beta nucleotide sequences were sequenced per donor, about a sixth of them non-productive. Broad study findings and their caveats: The classifier was reported to diagnose cytomegalovirus status with high specificity and sensitivity in both the original and validation cohorts. A later genetic analysis reported fewer N-insertions in productive TCRs among donors in an Asian-associated ancestry cluster than the roughly 640-donor mean. According to the authors, the approach could potentially be generalized to other disease states and immunological phenotypes. The earlier analysis of fewer than 750 of the donors excluded roughly 17 rarely observed V segments, including chromosome 9 orphons, because counts were too low. Immune exposure information for the cohort was limited to CMV serostatus. A total of about 180 TCR beta chains were listed by the study as associated with cytomegalovirus. This cohort had only TCR beta chains sequenced, and the lack of alpha or paired-chain data limited which features could be detected. While some public TCRs were present in many individuals, most TCR sequences turned up only very rarely across donors. Because HLA typing was missing for some donors at each locus, association tests included only the typed subset. Compared with equally common non-associated chains, HLA-associated TCR beta chains in a later analysis were more clonally expanded and had lower generation probabilities. A later genetic analysis associated a missense DCLRE1C variant with V-gene and J-gene trimming of TCR beta chains, and an independent cohort replicated the association. In a later analysis, several top co-occurrence clusters were reported to appear linked to parvovirus B19, influenza, CMV and Epstein-Barr virus. In a later analysis, most CMV-associated TCR beta chains were found to appear HLA-restricted, with HLA associations seemingly driven largely by CMV exposure. Presence/absence analyses assumed roughly uniform sequencing depth across donors, an assumption that may not hold. Assigning TCR associations to individual alleles was difficult when HLA alleles, especially DR and DQ, strongly co-occurred. A further reported finding was that TCR beta sequences accurately predicted the HLA-A and HLA-B alleles for most subjects in the first cohort. A later analysis associated about 18,000 TCR beta sequences with specific HLA alleles at a false discovery rate of 0.05. The 87-base-pair reads could not distinguish some IMGT-functional V segments, including TRBV6-2 and TRBV6-3, so those segments were excluded. Linkage disequilibrium might explain the correlated functional status among segregating V segments, but an unknown experimental factor could not be ruled out. Broadly in line with IMGT annotations, most TCR beta V segments showed up in productive rearrangements about 90% or about 30% of the time in an earlier analysis of 450 to 750 of the donors. A group of highly shared sequence variants was considered likely to be a technical artifact of the sequencing pipeline. In a later analysis, the rate of TCR association differed among HLA loci, with DRB1 alleles having the most associated TCRs and HLA-C alleles having the fewest. A few of the identified cytomegalovirus-associated TCR beta chains were confirmed in vitro to be specific for cytomegalovirus antigens.

There are 13 amino acids in the CDR3, from cysteine to phenylalanine inclusive. Only CDR3 DNA is held: 39 bases, read in frame from base 1. For CDR1 and CDR2, the germline V gene (reference sequence) lists LNHNV and YYDKDF. V ends up 0 bases short and J 11 bases short, with an unmatched junction base count of 6. The cohort was made up of around 720 healthy bone marrow donors. At the time of sampling, every cohort member was nominally healthy, though immune exposures that went unrecorded were likely present. The donor tested CMV seropositive, placing the donor among the roughly 300 seropositive members of the cohort. A peripheral blood sample was provided by each donor, and peripheral blood mononuclear cells were used for TCR beta sequencing. The Qiagen DNeasy Blood Extraction Kit was used to extract genomic DNA from the blood cell samples. The count of this clone is one. No antigen is known for it. Per-base qualities were not stored, and no clone one base away is much larger.

Libraries were made using the immunoSEQ multiplex PCR assay. For the multiplex PCR, a mixture combining 60 forward primers for TCR Vbeta segments and 13 reverse primers for TCR Jbeta segments was used. A multiplex PCR assay on genomic DNA amplified the CDR3 region of rearranged TCR beta genes. On the Illumina HiSeq System, the amplified TCR beta libraries were sequenced as 87-base-pair reads. On the study's bioinformatics: Across the 500 to 850 repertoires, a later analysis counted 80 million or so unique TCR beta chains, around 11 million of which were shared by at least two donors. A nearest-neighbor algorithm error-corrected the raw reads and collapsed the reads into unique sequences, merging closely related sequences to remove PCR and sequencing errors. To assign V, D and J gene segments, CDR3 sequences were aligned to IMGT reference sequences. For a sequence to be retained, at least a six-nucleotide match to both a V gene segment and a J gene segment was required. A rearrangement counted as productive if the CDR3 had no stop codons and remained in frame with V and J, and every other rearrangement counted as non-productive. CDR3 was defined by IMGT convention, running from the second conserved V-encoded cysteine to the conserved J-encoded phenylalanine. In an earlier analysis of approximately 500 of the donors, sequences lacking an unambiguous match to a single V gene segment were excluded. In an earlier analysis of some 590 of the donors, a V segment was called functional when productive rearrangements were above 56.7%, and segregating when the standard deviation between donors exceeded 5%. To diagnose cytomegalovirus status from the catalog of TCR beta chain sequences, a statistical classification framework was built. In a later analysis, V and J genes were assigned by comparing TCR nucleotide sequences against IMGT/GENE-DB human TR gene sequences. The TCRdist pipeline was used in a later analysis to assign CDR3 sequences and most-parsimonious VDJ recombination scenarios. In a later analysis, each TCR beta chain was defined by its CDR3 amino acid sequence together with its V-gene family, and reads lacking a unique V-gene family were excluded. As a way to deal with suspected cross-contamination and a sequencing artifact, a later analysis dropped approximately 570 nucleotide sequences that were highly shared and had low generation probability. For each public chain, a later analysis derived a clonal expansion index from normalized ranks of inferred template counts within each repertoire. Generation probabilities in a later analysis came from a VDJ recombination model fitted to out-of-frame rearrangements, and those results were checked against IGoR. In a later analysis, TCR-TCR, TCR-HLA and TCR-CMV co-occurrence was scored with hypergeometric tests, and a repertoire-size bias correction was applied to TCR pairs. False discovery rates were estimated in a later analysis by permuting HLA or CMV assignments 20 times. In a later analysis, co-occurring TCRs were grouped with DBSCAN, and TCRdist sequence similarity was added when clustering was performed within HLA-allele-positive subsets. For co-occurrence clustering, repertoires with fewer than 30,000 or more than 120,000 public chains were excluded, along with roughly 5 repertoires with anomalous nucleotide sharing. TCRdb limited this immuneACCESS table to in-frame rearrangements with V and J called. A share of clones is missing; checked studies link under half to unresolved V genes, and the rest is unexplained. V and J calls and clone size come straight from that table; D and trimming were deduced from the DNA. Present in this sample are 150,000 to 200,000 clones, approximately 80% of which were seen just once. The ten top clones hold under 8% of the sample.

The chain was built from TRBV15 and TRBJ1-1, and 7 bases in between align with TRBD1. The sequence was collected from a man in his fifties or sixties in good health and CMV-seropositive. Sequenced sample: PBMCs. CDR3 reads: CATSRDRGGKAFF. In nucleotide form, the sequence is TGTGCCACCAGCAGAGATCGAGGGGGCAAGGCTTTCTTT.